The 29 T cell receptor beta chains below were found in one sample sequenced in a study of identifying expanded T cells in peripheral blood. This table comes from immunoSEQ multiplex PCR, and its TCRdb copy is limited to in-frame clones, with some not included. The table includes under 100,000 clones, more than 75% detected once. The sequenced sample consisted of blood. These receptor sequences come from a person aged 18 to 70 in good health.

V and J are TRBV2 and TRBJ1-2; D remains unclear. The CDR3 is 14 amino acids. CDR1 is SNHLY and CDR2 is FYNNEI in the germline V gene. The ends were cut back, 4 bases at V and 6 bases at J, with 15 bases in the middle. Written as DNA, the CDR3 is TGTGCCAGCAGTGTTCGGACCCGGGGAGATGGCTACACCTTC. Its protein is CASSVRTRGDGYTF.

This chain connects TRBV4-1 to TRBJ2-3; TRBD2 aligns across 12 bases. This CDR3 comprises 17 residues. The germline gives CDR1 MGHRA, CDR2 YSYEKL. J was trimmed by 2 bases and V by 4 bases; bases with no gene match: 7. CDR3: CASSRSPSGGDTDTQYF. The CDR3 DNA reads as TGCGCCAGCAGCCGTTCCCCTAGCGGGGGGGACACAGATACGCAGTATTTT.

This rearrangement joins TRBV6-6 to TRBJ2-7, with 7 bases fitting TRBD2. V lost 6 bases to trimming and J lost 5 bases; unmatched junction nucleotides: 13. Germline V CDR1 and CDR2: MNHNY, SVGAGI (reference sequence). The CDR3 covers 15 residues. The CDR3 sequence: CASRPSGDYYNEQYF. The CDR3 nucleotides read TGTGCCAGCAGGCCTTCGGGGGACTACTACAACGAGCAGTACTTC.

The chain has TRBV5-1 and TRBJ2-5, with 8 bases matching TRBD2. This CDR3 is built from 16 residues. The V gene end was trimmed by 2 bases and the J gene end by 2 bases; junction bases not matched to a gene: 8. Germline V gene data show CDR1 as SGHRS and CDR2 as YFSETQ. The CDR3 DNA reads TGCGCCAGCAGCTTTGGAACTAGCGGTACTCAAGAGACCCAGTACTTC. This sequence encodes CASSFGTSGTQETQYF.

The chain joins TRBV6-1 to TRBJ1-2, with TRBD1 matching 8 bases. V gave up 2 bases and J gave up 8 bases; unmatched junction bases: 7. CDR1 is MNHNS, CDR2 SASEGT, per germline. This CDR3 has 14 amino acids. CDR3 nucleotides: TGTGCCAGCAGTGAATCTCAGCGGACAGGGGGCTACACCTTC. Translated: CASSESQRTGGYTF.

Here the CDR3 DNA reads TGTGCCAGCAGCTTATTCGGGGCAGAGACCCAGTACTTC. Translated, it gives CASSLFGAETQYF. The chain has TRBV7-9 and TRBJ2-5; tentatively, D is TRBD1 or TRBD2 (5 bases each). Looked up from germline, CDR1 is SEHNR and CDR2 is FQNEAQ (reference sequence). The length of the CDR3 is 13 residues. V dropped 2 bases and J dropped 4 bases, with 8 bases sitting between them. Using reference TRBV7-9 and TRBJ2-5 for the parts outside the CDR3, the full variable domain is DTGVSQNPRHKITKRGQNVTFRCDPISEHNRLYWYRQTLGQGPEFLTYFQNEAQLEKSRLLSDRFSAERPKGSFSTLEIQRTEQGDSAMYLCASSLFGAETQYFGPGTRLLVL.

The CDR3 DNA follows: TGTGCCAGCAGCCTTGACCGACAAAGAGGTACAGATACGCAGTATTTT. Residues: CASSLDRQRGTDTQYF. The chain has TRBV5-4 and TRBJ2-3; D remains unclear. CDR3 length equals 16 residues. Germline V gene data show CDR1 as SGHNT and CDR2 as YYREEE (reference sequence). The V end lost 4 bases, the J end lost 3 bases, and 18 bases lay between the germline ends. The entire variable domain, with the rest obtained from reference TRBV5-4 and TRBJ2-3, is as follows: ETGVTQSPTHLIKTRGQQVTLRCSSQSGHNTVSWYQQALGQGPQFIFQYYREEENGRGNFPPRFSGLQFPNYSSELNVNALELDDSALYLCASSLDRQRGTDTQYFGPGTRLTVL.

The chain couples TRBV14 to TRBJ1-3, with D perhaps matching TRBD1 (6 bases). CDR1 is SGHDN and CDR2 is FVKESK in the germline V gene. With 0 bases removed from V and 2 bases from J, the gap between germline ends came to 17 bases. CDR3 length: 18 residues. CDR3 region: CASSQENLRGTPGNTIYF. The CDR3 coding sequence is TGTGCCAGCAGCCAAGAAAACCTACGAGGGACACCTGGAAACACCATATATTTT.

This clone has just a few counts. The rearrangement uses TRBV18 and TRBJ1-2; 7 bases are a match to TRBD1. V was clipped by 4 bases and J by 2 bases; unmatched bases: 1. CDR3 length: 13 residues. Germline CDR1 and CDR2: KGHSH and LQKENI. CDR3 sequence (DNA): TGTGCCAGCTCACAGACAGGGAACTATGGCTACACCTTC. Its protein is CASSQTGNYGYTF.

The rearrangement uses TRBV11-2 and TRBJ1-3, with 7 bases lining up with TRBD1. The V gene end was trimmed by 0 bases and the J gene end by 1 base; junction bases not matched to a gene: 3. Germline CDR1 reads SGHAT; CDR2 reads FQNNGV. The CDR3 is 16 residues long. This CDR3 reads CASSLERGLSGNTIYF. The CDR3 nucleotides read TGTGCCAGCAGCTTAGAGAGGGGGCTATCTGGAAACACCATATATTTT. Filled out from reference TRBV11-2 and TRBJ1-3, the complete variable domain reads EAGVAQSPRYKIIEKRQSVAFWCNPISGHATLYWYQQILGQGPKLLIQFQNNGVVDDSQLPKDRFSAERLKGVDSTLKIQPAKLEDSAVYLCASSLERGLSGNTIYFGEGSWLTVV.

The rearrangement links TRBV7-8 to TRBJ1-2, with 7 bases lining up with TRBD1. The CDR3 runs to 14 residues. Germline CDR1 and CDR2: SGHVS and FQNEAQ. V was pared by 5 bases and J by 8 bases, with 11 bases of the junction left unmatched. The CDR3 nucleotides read TGTGCCAGCAGCCACAGGGGCCAAGGAGGAGGCTACACCTTC. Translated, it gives CASSHRGQGGGYTF.

The CDR3 protein is CASSEASGAPTDTQYF. The CDR3, as DNA: TGTGCCAGCAGTGAAGCTAGCGGGGCCCCCACAGATACGCAGTATTTT. This chain uses TRBV6-4 with TRBJ2-3; 9 bases agree with TRBD2. J lost 2 bases, V lost 3 bases, and 6 bases had no gene match. Germline V gene lookup returns CDR1 MRHNA and CDR2 SNTAGT. The CDR3 contains 16 residues.

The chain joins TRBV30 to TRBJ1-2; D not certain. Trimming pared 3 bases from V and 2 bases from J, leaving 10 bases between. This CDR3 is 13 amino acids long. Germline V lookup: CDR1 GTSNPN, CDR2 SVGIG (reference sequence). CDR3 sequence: CAWRGQPNYGYTF. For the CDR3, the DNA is TGTGCCTGGAGGGGCCAGCCCAACTATGGCTACACCTTC.

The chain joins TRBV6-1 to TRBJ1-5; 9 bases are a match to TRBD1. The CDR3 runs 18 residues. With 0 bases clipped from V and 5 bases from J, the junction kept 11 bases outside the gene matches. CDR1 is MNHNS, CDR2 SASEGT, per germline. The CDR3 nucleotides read TGTGCCAGCAGTGAAGCGCTTCGGGGACAGGGAATGTATCAGCCCCAGCATTTT. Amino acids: CASSEALRGQGMYQPQHF.

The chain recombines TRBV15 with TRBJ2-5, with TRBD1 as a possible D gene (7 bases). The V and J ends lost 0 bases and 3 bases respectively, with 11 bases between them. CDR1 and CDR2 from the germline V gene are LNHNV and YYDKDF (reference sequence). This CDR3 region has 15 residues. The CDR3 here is CATSRDARGEETQYF. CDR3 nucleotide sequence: TGTGCCACCAGCAGAGATGCCAGGGGGGAAGAGACCCAGTACTTC.

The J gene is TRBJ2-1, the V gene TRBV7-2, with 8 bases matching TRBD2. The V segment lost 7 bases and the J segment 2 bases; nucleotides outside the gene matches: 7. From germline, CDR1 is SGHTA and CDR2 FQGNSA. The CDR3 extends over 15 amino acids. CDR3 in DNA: TGTGCCAGCACCTCGGGGGGGATTACCTACAATGAGCAGTTCTTC. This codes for CASTSGGITYNEQFF.

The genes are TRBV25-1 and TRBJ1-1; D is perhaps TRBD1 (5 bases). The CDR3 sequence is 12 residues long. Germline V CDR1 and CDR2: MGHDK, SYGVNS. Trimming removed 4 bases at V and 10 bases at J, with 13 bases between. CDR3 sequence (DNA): TGTGCCAGCAGTGGCCAGGACACCGGAGCTTTCTTT. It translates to CASSGQDTGAFF.

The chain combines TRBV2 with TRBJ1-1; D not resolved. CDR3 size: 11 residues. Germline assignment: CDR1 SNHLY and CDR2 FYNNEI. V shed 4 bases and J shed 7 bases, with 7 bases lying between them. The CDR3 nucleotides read TGTGCCAGCAGTGGTGGGCTTGAAGCTTTCTTT. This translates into CASSGGLEAFF. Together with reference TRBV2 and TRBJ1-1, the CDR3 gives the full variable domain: EPEVTQTPSHQVTQMGQEVILRCVPISNHLYFYWYRQILGQKVEFLVSFYNNEISEKSEIFDDQFSVERPDGSNFTLKIRSTKLEDSAMYFCASSGGLEAFFGQGTRLTVV.

The CDR3 DNA reads TGTGCCAGCAGTGGCAGAGGGACAGATACGCAGTATTTT. This codes for CASSGRGTDTQYF. The V call is TRBV6-1, the J call TRBJ2-3, with a tentative D call TRBD2 (5 bases). Germline-derived CDR1 and CDR2 are MNHNS and SASEGT. CDR3 size: 13 residues. V lost 4 bases, J lost 3 bases, and 8 bases lay in between.

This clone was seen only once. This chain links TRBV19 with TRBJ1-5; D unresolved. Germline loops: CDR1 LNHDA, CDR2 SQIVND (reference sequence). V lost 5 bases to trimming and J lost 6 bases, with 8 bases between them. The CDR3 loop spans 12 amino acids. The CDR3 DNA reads TGTGCCAGTAGTTCGGTCGCTCAGCCCCAGCATTTT. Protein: CASSSVAQPQHF.

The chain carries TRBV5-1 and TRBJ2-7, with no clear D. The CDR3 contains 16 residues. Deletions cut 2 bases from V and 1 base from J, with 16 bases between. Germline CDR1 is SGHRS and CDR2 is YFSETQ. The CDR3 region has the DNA TGCGCCAGCAGCTTACGCCCTGATCGGGTATCCTACGAGCAGTACTTC. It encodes CASSLRPDRVSYEQYF.

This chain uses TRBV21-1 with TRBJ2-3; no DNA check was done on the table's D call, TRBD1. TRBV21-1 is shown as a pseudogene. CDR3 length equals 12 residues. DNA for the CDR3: TGTGCCAGCAACTCCGGGACAGGGTCGCAGTATTTT. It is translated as CASNSGTGSQYF.

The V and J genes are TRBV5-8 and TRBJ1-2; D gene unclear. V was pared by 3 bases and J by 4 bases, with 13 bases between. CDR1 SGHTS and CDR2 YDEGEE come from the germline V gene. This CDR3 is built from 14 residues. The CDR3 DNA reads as TGTGCCAGCAGCTGGAGCAACGACATCTATGGCTACACCTTC. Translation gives CASSWSNDIYGYTF.

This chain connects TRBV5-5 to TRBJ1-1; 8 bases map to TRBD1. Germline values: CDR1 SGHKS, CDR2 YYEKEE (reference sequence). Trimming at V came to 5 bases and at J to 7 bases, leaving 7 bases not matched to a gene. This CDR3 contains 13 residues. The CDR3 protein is CASSWTGLDEAFF. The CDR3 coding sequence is TGTGCCAGCAGTTGGACAGGGCTCGATGAAGCTTTCTTT.

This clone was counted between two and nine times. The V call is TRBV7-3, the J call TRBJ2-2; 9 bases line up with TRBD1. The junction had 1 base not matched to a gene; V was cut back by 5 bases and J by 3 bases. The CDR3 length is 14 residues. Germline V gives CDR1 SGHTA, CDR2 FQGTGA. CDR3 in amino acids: CASSRTGDTGELFF. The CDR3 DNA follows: TGTGCCAGCAGCCGGACAGGGGACACCGGGGAGCTGTTTTTT. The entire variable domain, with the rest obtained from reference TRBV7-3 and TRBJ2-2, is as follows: GAGVSQTPSNKVTEKGKYVELRCDPISGHTALYWYRQSLGQGPEFLIYFQGTGAADDSGLPNDRFFAVRPEGSVSTLKIQRTERGDSAVYLCASSRTGDTGELFFGEGSRLTVL.

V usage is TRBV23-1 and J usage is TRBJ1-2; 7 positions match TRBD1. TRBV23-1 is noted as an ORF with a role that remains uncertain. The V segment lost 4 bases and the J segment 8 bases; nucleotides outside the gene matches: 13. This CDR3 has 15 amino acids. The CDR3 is CASSPRTGKRGGYTF. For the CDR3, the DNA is TGCGCCAGCAGTCCACGGACAGGCAAGAGGGGGGGCTACACCTTC.

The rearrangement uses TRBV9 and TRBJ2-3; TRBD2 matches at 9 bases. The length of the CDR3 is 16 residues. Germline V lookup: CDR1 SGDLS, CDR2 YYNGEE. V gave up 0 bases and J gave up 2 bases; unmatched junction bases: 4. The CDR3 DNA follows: TGTGCCAGCAGCGTAGCTGCGGGGGGGTACACAGATACGCAGTATTTT. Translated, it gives CASSVAAGGYTDTQYF.

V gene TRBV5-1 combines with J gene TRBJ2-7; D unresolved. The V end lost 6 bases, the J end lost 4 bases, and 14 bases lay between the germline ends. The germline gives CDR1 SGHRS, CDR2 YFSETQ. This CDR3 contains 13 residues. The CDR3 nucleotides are TGCGCCAGCACCTCTGGTTCCACATACGAGCAGTACTTC. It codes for CASTSGSTYEQYF.

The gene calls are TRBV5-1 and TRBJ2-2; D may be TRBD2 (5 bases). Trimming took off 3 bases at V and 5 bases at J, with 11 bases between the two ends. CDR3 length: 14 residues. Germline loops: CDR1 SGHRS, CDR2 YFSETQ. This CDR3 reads CASSSYGVTGELFF. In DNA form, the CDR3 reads TGCGCCAGCAGCTCCTACGGGGTAACCGGGGAGCTGTTTTTT.